This TCR beta chain was recorded in a study of identical twins. A note on this clonotype: Its antigen is not identified.

Study-wide results and caveats: The more abundant beta clonotypes in cord blood had fewer insertions, and memory repertoires did not show this.

Template switching added a universal primer binding site, and final cDNA carried unique molecular identifiers. TCRdb re-analysed the 5' RACE reads in MiXCR, keeping a single row per CDR3 protein. This table holds approximately 490,000 distinct CDR3 sequences, around 20% found once. Donors uniformly comprised healthy Caucasians. After removal of 4 bases from V and 6 bases from J, the junction contained 11 bases not matched to a gene. The CDR3 runs 16 residues. Germline assignment: CDR1 SGHKS and CDR2 YYEKEE (reference sequence). This sample also appeared in a second study, on yellow fever vaccine responses in identical twins. That report adds: Twins' vaccine T cell response reportedly gave the appearance of partial convergence and partial personalization.

The clonotype was recovered from a woman aged 18-29 years in good health. Sequenced material: CD4+ T cells sorted from blood. The rearrangement links TRBV5-5 to TRBJ2-1, with 9 positions matching TRBD2. The CDR3 sequence: CASSNAGGLFGNEQFF. The CDR3 DNA follows: TGTGCCAGCAGCAACGCGGGAGGGCTGTTTGGCAATGAGCAGTTCTTC.